The 2 T cell receptor beta chains below all came from one sample that was sequenced in a study of OX40 agonist ivuxolimab in advanced cancers. The table came from immunoSEQ multiplex PCR; TCRdb's copy has only in-frame clones and leaves some out. The sample holds around 66,000 clones, 80% to 85% seen once. Sample: CD4+ or CD8+ T cells sorted from blood, taken in a trial of the OX40 agonist ivuxolimab. These receptors were obtained from an adult with an advanced solid tumor such as melanoma, head and neck, liver or kidney cancer.

This chain connects TRBV2 to TRBJ2-1, with D hard to call. Trimming left V 8 bases short and J 6 bases short, with 5 bases between. The CDR3 consists of 10 residues. The germline gives CDR1 SNHLY, CDR2 FYNNEI. The CDR3 coding sequence is TGTGCCAGCGGTGGCAATGAGCAGTTCTTC. Translating gives CASGGNEQFF.

This rearrangement joins TRBV7-3 to TRBJ1-1, with D tentatively TRBD1 (5 bases). CDR1 and CDR2 from the germline V gene are SGHTA and FQGTGA. This CDR3 has 13 residues. The V gene lost 5 bases and the J gene lost 4 bases, with 11 bases spanning the gap. The CDR3 DNA reads as TGTGCCAGCAGCAAACAGGAGGCCACTGAAGCTTTCTTT. It yields the protein CASSKQEATEAFF.